The 2 T cell receptor beta chains below come from one sample, sequenced in a study of blood T cell repertoires in COVID-19. TCRdb's table, derived via immunoSEQ multiplex PCR, lists solely in-frame clones and lacks some. The data hold about 130,000 clones, with 60% to 80% observed a single time. Sequencing used peripheral blood. All receptors come from a man older than 75 with COVID-19, enrolled during active disease.

There are a few counts of this clone. V gene TRBV28 combines with J gene TRBJ2-5; TRBD1 is a possible D gene (5 bases). The CDR3 totals 12 residues. The V and J ends lost 9 bases and 4 bases respectively, with 12 bases between them. Germline CDR1 reads MDHEN; CDR2 reads SYDVKM. CDR3 amino acids: CASQRQLETQYF. The CDR3 bases are TGTGCCAGTCAACGACAGTTAGAGACCCAGTACTTC.

This sequence joins TRBV19 and TRBJ2-7, with TRBD1 matching over 12 bases. The CDR3 covers 16 residues. Trimming cost V 4 bases and J 7 bases; bases outside gene matches: 11. Germline CDR1 is LNHDA and CDR2 is SQIVND (reference sequence). In nucleotides, the CDR3 is TGTGCCAGTAGTACAGTCCCGGGACAGGGGGCGGGAGAGCAGTACTTC. Amino acids: CASSTVPGQGAGEQYF.